This TCR beta chain originates from a study of tumor and adjacent non-tumor tissue in lung cancer. Study information: On average, productive TCRbeta reads reached about 4.2 million per sample. Study conclusions and caveats: TCR diversity was significantly greater in tumor than normal lung tissue.

Remarks on this clonotype: Its target is not known. A single base separates this from a much larger clone, so it may be a read error.

RNA was extracted from bulk tissue without any cell sorting. The library came from three nested PCR rounds adapted from ARM-PCR protocols. Each CDR3 protein is one row after TCRdb ran MiXCR on the multiplex PCR reads. The table lists about 82,000 distinct CDR3 sequences, over 75% of them singletons, with 12% in the top ten. The sequence was collected from a woman in her forties or fifties with non-small cell lung cancer. The sample taken for sequencing was lung tumor tissue.

The CDR3, as DNA: TGCGCCAGCAGCTTGACGGGAGGTGTCTCCTACGAGCAGTACTTC. Protein product: CASSLTGGVSYEQYF. This chain joins TRBV5-1 and TRBJ2-7; TRBD2 matches 7 bases. CDR1 SGHRS and CDR2 YFSETQ come from the germline V gene. The CDR3 has 15 amino acids. Trimming cost V 1 base and J 0 bases; bases outside gene matches: 4.